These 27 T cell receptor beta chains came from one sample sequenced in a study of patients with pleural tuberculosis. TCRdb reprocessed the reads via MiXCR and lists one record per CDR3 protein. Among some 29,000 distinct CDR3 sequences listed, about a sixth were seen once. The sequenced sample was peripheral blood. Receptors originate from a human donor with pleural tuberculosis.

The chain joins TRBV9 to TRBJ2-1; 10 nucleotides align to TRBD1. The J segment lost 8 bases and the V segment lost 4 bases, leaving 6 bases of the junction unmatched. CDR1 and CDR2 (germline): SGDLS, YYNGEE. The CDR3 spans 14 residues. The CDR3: CASSLSGTGDEQFF. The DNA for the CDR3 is TGTGCCAGCAGCTTATCCGGGACAGGGGATGAGCAGTTCTTC.

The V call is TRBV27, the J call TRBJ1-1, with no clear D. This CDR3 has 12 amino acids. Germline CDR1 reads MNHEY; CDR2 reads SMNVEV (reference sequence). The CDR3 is CASCVLGTEAFF. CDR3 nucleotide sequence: TGTGCAAGCTGTGTCCTGGGGACTGAAGCTTTCTTT.

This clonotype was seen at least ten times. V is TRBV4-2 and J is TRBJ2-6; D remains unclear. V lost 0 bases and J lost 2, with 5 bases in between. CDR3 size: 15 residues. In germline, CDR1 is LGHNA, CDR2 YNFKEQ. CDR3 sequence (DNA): TGTGCCAGCAGCCAAGACGGCGCTGGGGCCAACGTCCTGACTTTC. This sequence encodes CASSQDGAGANVLTF.

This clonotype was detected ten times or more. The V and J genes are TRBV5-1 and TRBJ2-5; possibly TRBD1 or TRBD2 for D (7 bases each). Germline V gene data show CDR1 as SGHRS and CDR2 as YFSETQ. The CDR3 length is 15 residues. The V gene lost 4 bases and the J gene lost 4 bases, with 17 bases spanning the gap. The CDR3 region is CASSKQGRGGETQYF. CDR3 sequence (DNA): TGCGCCAGCAGCAAACAGGGGCGCGGGGGAGAGACCCAGTACTTC.

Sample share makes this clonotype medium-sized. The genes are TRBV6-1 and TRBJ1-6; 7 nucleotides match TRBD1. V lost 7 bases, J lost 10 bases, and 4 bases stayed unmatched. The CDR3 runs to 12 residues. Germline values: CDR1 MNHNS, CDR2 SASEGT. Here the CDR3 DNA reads TGTGCCAGCACGACAGGGTTGTCACCCCTCCACTTT. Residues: CASTTGLSPLHF.

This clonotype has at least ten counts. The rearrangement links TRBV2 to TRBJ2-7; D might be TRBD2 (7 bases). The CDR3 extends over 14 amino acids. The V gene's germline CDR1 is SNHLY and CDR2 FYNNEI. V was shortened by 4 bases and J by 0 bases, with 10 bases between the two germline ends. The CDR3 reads CASSVGGGSYEQYF. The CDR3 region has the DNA TGTGCCAGCAGTGTGGGAGGGGGCTCCTACGAGCAGTACTTC.

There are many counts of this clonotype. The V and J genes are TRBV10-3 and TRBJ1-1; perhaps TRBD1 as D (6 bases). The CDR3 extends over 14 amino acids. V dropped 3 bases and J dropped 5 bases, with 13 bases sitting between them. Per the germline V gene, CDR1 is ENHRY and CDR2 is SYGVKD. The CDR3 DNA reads TGTGCCATCAGTGATGAGGGGGTGATAACTGAAGCTTTCTTT. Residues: CAISDEGVITEAFF.

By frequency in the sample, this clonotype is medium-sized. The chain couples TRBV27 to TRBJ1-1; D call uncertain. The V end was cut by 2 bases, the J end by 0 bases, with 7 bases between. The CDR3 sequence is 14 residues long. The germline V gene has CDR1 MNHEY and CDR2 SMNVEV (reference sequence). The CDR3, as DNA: TGTGCCAGCAGTTTAAACACCATGAACACTGAAGCTTTCTTT. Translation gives CASSLNTMNTEAFF.

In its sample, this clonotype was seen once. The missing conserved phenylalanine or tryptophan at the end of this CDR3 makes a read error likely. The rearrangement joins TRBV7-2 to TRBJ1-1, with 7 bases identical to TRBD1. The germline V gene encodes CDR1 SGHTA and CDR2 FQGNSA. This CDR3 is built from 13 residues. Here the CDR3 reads CASSEDRNTEAFS. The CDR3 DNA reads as TGTGCCAGCAGCGAGGACAGGAACACCGAAGCTTTCTCT.

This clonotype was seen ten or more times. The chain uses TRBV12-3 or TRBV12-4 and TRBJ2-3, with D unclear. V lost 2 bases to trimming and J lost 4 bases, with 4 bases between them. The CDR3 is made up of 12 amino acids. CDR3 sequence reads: CASSLWADTQYF. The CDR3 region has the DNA TGTGCCAGCAGTTTATGGGCAGATACGCAGTATTTT.

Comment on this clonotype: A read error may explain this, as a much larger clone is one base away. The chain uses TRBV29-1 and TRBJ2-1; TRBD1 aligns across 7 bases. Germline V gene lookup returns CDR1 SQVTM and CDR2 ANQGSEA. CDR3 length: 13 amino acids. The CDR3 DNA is TGCAGCGTTGAGGGGACAGTGGAAAATGAGCAGCTCTTC. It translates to CSVEGTVENEQLF.

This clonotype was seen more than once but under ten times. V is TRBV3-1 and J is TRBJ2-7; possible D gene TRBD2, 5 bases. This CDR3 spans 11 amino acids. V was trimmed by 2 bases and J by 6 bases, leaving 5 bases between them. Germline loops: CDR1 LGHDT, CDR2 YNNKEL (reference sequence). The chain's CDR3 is CASSQTSEQYF. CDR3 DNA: TGTGCCAGCAGCCAAACTAGCGAGCAGTACTTC.

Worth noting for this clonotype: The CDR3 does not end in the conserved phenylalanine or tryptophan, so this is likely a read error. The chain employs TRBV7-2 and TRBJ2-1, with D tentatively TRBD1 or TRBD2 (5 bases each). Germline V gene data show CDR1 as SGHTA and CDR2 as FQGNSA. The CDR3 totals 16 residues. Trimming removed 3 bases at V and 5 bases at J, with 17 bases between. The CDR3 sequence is CASSFGSLGVHNEQFL. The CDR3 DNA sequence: TGTGCCAGCAGCTTTGGTTCATTGGGGGTCCACAATGAGCAGTTCCTC.

CDR3 sequence: CSASSFSQLDNQPQHF. CDR3 sequence (DNA): TGCAGTGCCAGCAGTTTTTCTCAGTTAGACAATCAGCCCCAGCATTTT. This sequence joins TRBV20-1 and TRBJ1-5, with unresolved D. Germline V gene data show CDR1 as DFQATT and CDR2 as SNEGSKA (reference sequence). This CDR3 is built from 16 residues. With 6 bases removed from V and 3 bases from J, the gap between germline ends came to 21 bases.

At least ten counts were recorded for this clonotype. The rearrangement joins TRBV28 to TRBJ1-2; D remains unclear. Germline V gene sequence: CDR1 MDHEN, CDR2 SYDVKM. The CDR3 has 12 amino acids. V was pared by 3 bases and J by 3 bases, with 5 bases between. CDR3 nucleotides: TGTGCCAGCAGTTTGCCATACTATGGCTACACCTTC. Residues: CASSLPYYGYTF.

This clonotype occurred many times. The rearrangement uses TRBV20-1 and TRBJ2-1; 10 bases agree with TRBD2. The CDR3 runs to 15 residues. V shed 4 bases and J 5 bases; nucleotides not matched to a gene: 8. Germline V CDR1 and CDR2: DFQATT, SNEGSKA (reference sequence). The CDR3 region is CSAKVGLAVHNEQFF. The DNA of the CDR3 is TGCAGTGCTAAGGTCGGACTAGCGGTTCACAATGAGCAGTTCTTC.

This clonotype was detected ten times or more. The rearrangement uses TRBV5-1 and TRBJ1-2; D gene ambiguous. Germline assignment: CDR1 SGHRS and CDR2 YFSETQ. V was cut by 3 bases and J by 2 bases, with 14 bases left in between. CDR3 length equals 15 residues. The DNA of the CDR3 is TGCGCCAGCAGCTCGGGAGGCGGGGTGAACTATGGCTACACCTTC. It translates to CASSSGGGVNYGYTF.

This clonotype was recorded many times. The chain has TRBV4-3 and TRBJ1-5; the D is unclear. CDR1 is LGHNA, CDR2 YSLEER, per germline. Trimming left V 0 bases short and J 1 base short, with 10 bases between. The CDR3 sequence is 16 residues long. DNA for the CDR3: TGCGCCAGCAGCCAAGATGCGGGTCCGAGCAATCAGCCCCAGCATTTT. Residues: CASSQDAGPSNQPQHF.

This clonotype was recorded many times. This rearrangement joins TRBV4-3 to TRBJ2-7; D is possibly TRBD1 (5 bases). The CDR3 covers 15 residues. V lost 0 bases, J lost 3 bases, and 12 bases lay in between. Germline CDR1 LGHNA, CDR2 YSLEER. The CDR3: CASSQEGAGNYEQYF. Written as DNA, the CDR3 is TGCGCCAGCAGCCAAGAAGGGGCAGGGAACTACGAGCAGTACTTC.

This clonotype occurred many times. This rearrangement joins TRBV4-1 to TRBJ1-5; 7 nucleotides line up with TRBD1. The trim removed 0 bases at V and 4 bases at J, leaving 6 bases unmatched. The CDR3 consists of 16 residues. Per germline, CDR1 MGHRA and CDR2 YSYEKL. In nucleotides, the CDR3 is TGCGCCAGCAGCCAAGATCTACAGGGGAGAAATCAGCCCCAGCATTTT. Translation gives CASSQDLQGRNQPQHF.

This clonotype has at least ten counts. The CDR3, as DNA: TGTGCCACGACTATTGGAGGCGAGCAGTACTTC. Translated: CATTIGGEQYF. The chain links TRBV6-1 to TRBJ2-7; D is perhaps TRBD2 (5 bases). This CDR3 region has 11 residues. Germline lookup yields CDR1 MNHNS and CDR2 SASEGT. Trimming cost V 10 bases and J 6 bases, with 13 bases left between them.

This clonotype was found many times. The CDR3 loop is CSATIPRGPKNIQYF. In nucleotides, the CDR3 is TGCAGTGCCACGATCCCCAGGGGGCCCAAAAACATTCAGTACTTC. The rearrangement links TRBV20-1 to TRBJ2-4, with 8 bases identical to TRBD1. This CDR3 comprises 15 residues. The V gene's germline CDR1 is DFQATT and CDR2 SNEGSKA (reference sequence). V lost 6 bases to trimming and J lost 2 bases; unmatched junction nucleotides: 9.

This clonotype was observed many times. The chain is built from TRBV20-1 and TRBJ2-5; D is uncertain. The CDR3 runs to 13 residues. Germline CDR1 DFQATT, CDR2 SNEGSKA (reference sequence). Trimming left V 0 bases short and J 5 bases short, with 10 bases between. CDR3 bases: TGCAGTGCTAGAGATGCTGCTGGGGAGACCCAGTACTTC. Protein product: CSARDAAGETQYF.

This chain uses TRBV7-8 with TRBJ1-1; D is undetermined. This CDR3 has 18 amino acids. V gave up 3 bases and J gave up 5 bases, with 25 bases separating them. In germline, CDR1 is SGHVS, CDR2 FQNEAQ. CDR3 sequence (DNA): TGTGCCAGCAGCTTCTACATCCGCAGTGCTAGACGAGGGACTGAAGCTTTCTTT. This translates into CASSFYIRSARRGTEAFF.

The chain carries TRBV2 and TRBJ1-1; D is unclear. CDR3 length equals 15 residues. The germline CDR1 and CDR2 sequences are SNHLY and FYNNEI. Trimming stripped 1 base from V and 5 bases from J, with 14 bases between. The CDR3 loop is CASSEGISPKTEAFF. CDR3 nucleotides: TGTGCCAGCAGTGAAGGGATCTCCCCGAAGACTGAAGCTTTCTTT.

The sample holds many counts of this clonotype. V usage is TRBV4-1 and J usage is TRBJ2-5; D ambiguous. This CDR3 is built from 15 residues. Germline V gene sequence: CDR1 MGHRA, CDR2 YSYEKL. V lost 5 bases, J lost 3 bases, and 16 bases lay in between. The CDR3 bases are TGCGCCAGCAGCTCGCCCCAGCGAGATAAAGAGACCCAGTACTTC. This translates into CASSSPQRDKETQYF.

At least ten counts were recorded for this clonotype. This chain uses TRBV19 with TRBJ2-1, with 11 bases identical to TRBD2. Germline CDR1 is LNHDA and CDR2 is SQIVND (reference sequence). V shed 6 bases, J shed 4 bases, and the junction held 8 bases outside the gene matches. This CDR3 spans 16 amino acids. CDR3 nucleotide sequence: TGTGCCAGTAGCAATAGCGGGGGGGTGAGGTACAATGAGCAGTTCTTC. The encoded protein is CASSNSGGVRYNEQFF.